The TCR beta chain under discussion was sequenced for a study of T cell responses to AZD1222 COVID-19 vaccine. Pooling covered second doses at about 4 or about 12 weeks. Note on this clone: The antigen is unknown.

Study results and caveats: Targeting of unmutated variant regions was reportedly seen in nearly half of spike-specific TCRs.

The assay was immunoSEQ multiplex PCR, and TCRdb's table has in-frame clones only and misses some. The repertoire holds tens of thousands of clones, with roughly nine tenths as singletons. CDR1 LGHDT and CDR2 YNNKEL come from the germline V gene (reference sequence). The CDR3 contains 19 residues. Germline trimming cut 1 base from V and 0 bases from J; bases unmatched to any gene: 9. The clonotype was recovered from an adult who received the AZD1222 COVID-19 vaccine. This material consisted of peripheral blood, taken 28 days after the second AZD1222 dose. This sequence joins TRBV3-1 (or the pseudogene TRBV3-2) and TRBJ2-5; 12 bases are shared with TRBD2. The CDR3 loop is CASSQGSSGGATHQETQYF. The CDR3 DNA sequence: TGTGCCAGCAGCCAAGGTTCTAGCGGGGGGGCCACCCACCAAGAGACCCAGTACTTC.